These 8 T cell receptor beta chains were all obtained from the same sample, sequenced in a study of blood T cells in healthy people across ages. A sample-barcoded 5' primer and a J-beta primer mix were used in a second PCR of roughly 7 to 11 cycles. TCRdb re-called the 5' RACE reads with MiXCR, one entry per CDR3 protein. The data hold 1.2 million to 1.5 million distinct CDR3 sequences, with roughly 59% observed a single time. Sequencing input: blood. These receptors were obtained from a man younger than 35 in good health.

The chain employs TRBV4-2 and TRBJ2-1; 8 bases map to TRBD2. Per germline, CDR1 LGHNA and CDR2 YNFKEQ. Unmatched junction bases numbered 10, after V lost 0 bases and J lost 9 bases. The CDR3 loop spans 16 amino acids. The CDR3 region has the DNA TGTGCCAGCAGCCAAGATATGACTAGCGATGGAGCTGAGCAGTTCTTC. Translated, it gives CASSQDMTSDGAEQFF.

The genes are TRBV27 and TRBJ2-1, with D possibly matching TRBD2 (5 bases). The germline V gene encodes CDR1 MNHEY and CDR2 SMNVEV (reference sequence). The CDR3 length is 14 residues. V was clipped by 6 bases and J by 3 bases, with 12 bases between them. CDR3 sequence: CASRVLALYNEQFF. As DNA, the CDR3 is TGTGCCAGCAGGGTCTTAGCGCTCTACAATGAGCAGTTCTTC.

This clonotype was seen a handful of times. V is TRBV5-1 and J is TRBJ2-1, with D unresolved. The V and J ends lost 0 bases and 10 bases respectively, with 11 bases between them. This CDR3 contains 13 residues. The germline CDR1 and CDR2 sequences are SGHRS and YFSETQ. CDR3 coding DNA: TGCGCCAGCAGCTTGGAAAGGGTGGAGGAGCAGTTCTTC. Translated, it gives CASSLERVEEQFF.

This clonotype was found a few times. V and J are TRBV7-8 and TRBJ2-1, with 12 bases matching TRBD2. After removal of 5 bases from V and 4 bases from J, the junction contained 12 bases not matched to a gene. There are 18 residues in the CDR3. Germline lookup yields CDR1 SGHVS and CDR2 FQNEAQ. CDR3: CASSTETTSGSVYNEQFF. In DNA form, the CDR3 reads TGTGCCAGCAGCACGGAGACGACTAGCGGGAGTGTTTACAATGAGCAGTTCTTC.

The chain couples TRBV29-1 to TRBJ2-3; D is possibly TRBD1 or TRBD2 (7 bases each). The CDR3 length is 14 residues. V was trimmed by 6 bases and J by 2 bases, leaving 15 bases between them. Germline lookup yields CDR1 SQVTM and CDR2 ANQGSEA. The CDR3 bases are TGCAGCGTATCCAGGGGGGGGCTCACAGATACGCAGTATTTT. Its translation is CSVSRGGLTDTQYF.

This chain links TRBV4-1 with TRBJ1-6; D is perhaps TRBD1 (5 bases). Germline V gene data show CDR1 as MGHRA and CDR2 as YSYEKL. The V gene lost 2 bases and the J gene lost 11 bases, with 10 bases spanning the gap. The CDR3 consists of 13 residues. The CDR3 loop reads CASSQQGRAPLHF. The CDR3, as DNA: TGCGCCAGCAGCCAACAGGGTCGGGCACCCCTCCACTTT.

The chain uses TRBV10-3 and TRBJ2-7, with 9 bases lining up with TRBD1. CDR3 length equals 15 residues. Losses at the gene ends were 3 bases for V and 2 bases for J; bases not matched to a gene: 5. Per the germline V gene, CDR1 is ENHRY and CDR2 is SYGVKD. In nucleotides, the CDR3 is TGTGCCATCAGTGATATGGGACAGGGAACCTACGAGCAGTACTTC. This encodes CAISDMGQGTYEQYF.

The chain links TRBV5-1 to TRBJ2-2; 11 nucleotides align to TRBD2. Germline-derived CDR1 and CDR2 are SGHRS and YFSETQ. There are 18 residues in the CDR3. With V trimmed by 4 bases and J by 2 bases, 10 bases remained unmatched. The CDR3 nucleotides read TGCGCCAGCAGCGGAGCCCCTAGCGGGAGGATTAACACCGGGGAGCTGTTTTTT. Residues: CASSGAPSGRINTGELFF. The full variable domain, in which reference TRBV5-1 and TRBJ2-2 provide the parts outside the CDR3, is KAGVTQTPRYLIKTRGQQVTLSCSPISGHRSVSWYQQTPGQGLQFLFEYFSETQRNKGNFPGRFSGRQFSNSRSEMNVSTLELGDSALYLCASSGAPSGRINTGELFFGEGSRLTVL.